Here is one TCR beta chain with its context. The source of the sample is a study of blood T cell repertoires in COVID-19. Study-wide background: From T cells, B-cell-depleted T cells, or PBMCs came the material, which was cDNA or gDNA.

CDR1 and CDR2 from the germline V gene are SGDLS and YYNGEE. V was shortened by 2 bases and J by 5 bases, with 16 bases between the two germline ends. The CDR3 is 16 amino acids. As handled by the study authors: Researchers report that nucleated cell counts were estimated from reference gene primer amplification. Here immunoSEQ multiplex PCR was the method, and the copy in TCRdb shows in-frame clones only, minus some. V and J calls and clone size are copied from that table; D and trimming were computed from the DNA. The table records hundreds of thousands of clones, 80% to 90% of them present only once.

Sequencing was carried out using peripheral blood. This chain uses TRBV9 with TRBJ1-4, with D unclear. The clonotype was recovered from an older woman with COVID-19, enrolled during active disease. As DNA, the CDR3 is TGTGCCAGCAGCGTTAGCCAAAACCGAGGGAATGAAAAACTGTTTTTT. Protein: CASSVSQNRGNEKLFF.